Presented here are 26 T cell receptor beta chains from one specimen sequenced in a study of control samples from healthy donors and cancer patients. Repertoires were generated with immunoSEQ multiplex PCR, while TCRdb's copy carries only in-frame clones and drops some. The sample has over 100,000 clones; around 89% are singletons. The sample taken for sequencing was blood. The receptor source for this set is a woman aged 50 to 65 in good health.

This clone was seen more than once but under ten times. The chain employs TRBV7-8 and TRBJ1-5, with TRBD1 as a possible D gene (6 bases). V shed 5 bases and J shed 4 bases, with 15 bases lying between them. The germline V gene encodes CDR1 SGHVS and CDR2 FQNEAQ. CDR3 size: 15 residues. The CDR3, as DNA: TGTGCCAGCAGCCCACGGGGGCTGCCAAATCAGCCCCAGCATTTT. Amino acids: CASSPRGLPNQPQHF.

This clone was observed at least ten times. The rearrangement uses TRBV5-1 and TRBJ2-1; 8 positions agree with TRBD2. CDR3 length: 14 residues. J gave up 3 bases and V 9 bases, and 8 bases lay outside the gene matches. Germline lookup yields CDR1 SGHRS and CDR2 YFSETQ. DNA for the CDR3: TGCGCCACTAGCAGCGGGAGCGACTACAATGAGCAGTTCTTC. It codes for CATSSGSDYNEQFF.

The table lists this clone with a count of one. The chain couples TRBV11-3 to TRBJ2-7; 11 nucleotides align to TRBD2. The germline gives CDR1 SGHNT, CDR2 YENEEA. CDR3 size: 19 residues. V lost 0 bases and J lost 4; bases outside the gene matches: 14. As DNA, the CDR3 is TGTGCCAGCAGCTTAGAATACGTCCTAGCGGGAGGTGGGTATTACGAGCAGTACGTC. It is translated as CASSLEYVLAGGGYYEQYV.

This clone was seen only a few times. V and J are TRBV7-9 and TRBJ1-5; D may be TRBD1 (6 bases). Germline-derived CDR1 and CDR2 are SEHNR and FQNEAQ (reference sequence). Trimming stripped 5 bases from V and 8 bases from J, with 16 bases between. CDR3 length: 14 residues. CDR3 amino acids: CASSDRGQVEPQHF. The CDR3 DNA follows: TGTGCCAGCAGCGATCGGGGGCAGGTGGAGCCCCAGCATTTT.

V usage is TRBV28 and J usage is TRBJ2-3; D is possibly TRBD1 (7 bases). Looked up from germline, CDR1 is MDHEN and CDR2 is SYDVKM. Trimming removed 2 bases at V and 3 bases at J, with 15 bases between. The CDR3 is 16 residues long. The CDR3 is CASSLSAGGRTDTQYF. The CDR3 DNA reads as TGTGCCAGCAGTTTAAGTGCAGGGGGGCGTACAGATACGCAGTATTTT.

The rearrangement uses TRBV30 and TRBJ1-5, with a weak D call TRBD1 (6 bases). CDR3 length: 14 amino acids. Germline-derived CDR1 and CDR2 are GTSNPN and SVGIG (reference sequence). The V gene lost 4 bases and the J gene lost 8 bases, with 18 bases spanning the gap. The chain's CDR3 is CAWNRNRVLEPQHF. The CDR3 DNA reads TGTGCCTGGAACCGGAACAGGGTACTGGAGCCCCAGCATTTT.

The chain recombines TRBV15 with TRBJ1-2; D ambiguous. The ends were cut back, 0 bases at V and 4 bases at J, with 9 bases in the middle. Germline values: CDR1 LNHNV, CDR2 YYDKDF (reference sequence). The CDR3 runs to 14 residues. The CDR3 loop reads CATSRDRQPYGYTF. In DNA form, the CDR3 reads TGTGCCACCAGCAGAGATCGGCAGCCCTATGGCTACACCTTC.

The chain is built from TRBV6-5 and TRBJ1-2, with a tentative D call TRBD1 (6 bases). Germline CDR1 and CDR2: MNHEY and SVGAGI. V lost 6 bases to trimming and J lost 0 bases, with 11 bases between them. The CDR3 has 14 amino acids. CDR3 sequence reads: CASRGTRTNYGYTF. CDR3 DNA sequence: TGTGCCAGCAGGGGGACAAGGACTAACTATGGCTACACCTTC.

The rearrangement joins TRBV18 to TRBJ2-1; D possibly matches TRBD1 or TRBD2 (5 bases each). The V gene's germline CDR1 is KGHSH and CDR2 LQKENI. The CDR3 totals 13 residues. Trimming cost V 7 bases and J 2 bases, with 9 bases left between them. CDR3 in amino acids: CASYRDPYNEQFF. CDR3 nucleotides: TGTGCCAGCTACCGGGACCCCTACAATGAGCAGTTCTTC.

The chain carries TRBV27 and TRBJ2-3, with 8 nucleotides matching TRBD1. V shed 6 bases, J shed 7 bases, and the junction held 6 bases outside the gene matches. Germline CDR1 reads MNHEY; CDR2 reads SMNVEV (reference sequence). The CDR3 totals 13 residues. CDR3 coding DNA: TGTGCCAGCAGCAAGCCAGGGGGCAATACGCAGTATTTT. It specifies CASSKPGGNTQYF.

The DNA for the CDR3 is TGCGCCAGCAGTGGAGGACTAGCGGGGCAAACAGATACGCAGTATTTT. It specifies CASSGGLAGQTDTQYF. The genes are TRBV10-2 and TRBJ2-3, with 12 positions matching TRBD2. The CDR3 covers 16 residues. J was trimmed by 3 bases and V by 4 bases; bases with no gene match: 5. Germline V gene sequence: CDR1 WSHSY, CDR2 SAAADI.

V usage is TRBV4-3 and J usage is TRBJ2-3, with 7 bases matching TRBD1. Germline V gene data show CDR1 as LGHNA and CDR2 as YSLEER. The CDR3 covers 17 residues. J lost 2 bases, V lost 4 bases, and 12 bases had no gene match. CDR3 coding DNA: TGCGCCAGCAGCCTTAATAGGGGGCTCGGGAACACAGATACGCAGTATTTT. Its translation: CASSLNRGLGNTDTQYF.

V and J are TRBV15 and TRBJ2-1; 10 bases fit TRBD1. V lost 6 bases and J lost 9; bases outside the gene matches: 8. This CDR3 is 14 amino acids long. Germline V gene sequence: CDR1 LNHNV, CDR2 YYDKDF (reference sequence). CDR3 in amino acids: CATSPGQGGSEQFF. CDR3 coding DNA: TGTGCCACCAGTCCCGGACAGGGGGGATCTGAGCAGTTCTTC.

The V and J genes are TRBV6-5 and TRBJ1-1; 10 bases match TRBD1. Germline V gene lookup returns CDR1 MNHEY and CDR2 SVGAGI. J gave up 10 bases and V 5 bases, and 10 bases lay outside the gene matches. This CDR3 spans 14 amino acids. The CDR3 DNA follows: TGTGCCAGCAGTCACTTACTTCGGGACAGGGGAGCTTTCTTT. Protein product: CASSHLLRDRGAFF.

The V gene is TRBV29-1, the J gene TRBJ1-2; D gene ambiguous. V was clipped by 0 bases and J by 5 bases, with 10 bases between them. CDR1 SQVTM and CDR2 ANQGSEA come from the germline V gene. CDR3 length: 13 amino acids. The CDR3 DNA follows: TGCAGCGTTGAAGACGTCGACCCGTATGGCTACACCTTC. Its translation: CSVEDVDPYGYTF. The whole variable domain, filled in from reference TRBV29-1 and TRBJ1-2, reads SAVISQKPSRDICQRGTSLTIQCQVDSQVTMMFWYRQQPGQSLTLIATANQGSEATYESGFVIDKFPISRPNLTFSTLTVSNMSPEDSSIYLCSVEDVDPYGYTFGSGTRLTVV.

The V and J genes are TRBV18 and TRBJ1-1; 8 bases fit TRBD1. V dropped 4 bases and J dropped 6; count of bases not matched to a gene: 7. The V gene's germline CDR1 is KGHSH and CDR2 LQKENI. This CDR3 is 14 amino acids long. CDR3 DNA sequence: TGTGCCAGCTCACGGGGACAGGCACCCCCTGAAGCTTTCTTT. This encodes CASSRGQAPPEAFF.

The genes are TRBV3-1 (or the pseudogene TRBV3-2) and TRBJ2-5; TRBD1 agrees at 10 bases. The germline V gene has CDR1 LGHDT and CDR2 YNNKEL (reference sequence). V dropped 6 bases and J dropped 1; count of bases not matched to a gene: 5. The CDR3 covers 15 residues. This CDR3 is CASRLTGGVQETQYF. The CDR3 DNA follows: TGTGCCAGCAGGCTGACAGGGGGCGTCCAAGAGACCCAGTACTTC.

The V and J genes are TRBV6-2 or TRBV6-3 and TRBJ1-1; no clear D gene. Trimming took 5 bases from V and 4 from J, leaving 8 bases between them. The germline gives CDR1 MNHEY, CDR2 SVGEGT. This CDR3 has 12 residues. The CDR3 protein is CASSAESTEAFF. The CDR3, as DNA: TGTGCCAGCAGTGCCGAAAGCACTGAAGCTTTCTTT.

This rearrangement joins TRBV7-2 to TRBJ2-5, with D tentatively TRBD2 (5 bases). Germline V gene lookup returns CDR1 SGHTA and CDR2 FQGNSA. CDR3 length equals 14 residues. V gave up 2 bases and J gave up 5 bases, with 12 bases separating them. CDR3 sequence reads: CASSLFGNSETQYF. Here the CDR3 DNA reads TGTGCCAGCAGCTTATTCGGGAACTCGGAGACCCAGTACTTC.

The DNA of the CDR3 is TGTGCCAGTAGGGCCGCCGGGGCGTCGGAGACCCAGTACTTC. Amino acids: CASRAAGASETQYF. The chain has TRBV19 and TRBJ2-5; D is possibly TRBD1 or TRBD2 (5 bases each). Germline-derived CDR1 and CDR2 are LNHDA and SQIVND (reference sequence). The CDR3 is made up of 14 amino acids. Trimming took 6 bases from V and 5 from J, leaving 16 bases between them.

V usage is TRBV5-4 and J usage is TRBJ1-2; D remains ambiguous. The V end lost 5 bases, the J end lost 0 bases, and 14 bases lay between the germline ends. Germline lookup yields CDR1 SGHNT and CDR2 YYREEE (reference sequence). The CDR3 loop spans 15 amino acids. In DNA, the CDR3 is TGTGCCAGCAGAGCGCCGACATCTGCTAACTATGGCTACACCTTC. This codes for CASRAPTSANYGYTF.

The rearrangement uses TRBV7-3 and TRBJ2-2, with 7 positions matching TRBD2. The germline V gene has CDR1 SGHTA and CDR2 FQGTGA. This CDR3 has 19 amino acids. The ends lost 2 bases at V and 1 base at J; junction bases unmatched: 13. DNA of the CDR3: TGTGCCAGCAGCTTATATCCGGGTCGGGAGGTGGGGAACACCGGGGAGCTGTTTTTT. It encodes CASSLYPGREVGNTGELFF.

The CDR3: CASSLAGPRGEQYV. The CDR3 coding sequence is TGTGCCAGCAGCTTGGCCGGACCAAGGGGCGAGCAGTACGTC. The chain joins TRBV5-6 to TRBJ2-7, with D perhaps TRBD1 (5 bases). Trimming cost V 0 bases and J 6 bases, with 13 bases left between them. The CDR3 has 14 residues. Looked up from germline, CDR1 is SGHDT and CDR2 is YYEEEE.

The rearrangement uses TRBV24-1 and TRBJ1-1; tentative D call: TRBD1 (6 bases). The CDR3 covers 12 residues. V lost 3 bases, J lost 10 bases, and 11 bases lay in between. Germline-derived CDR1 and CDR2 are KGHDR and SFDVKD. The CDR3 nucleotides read TGTGCCACCAGTGATGAGGGGGGCAGAGCTTTCTTT. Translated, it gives CATSDEGGRAFF.

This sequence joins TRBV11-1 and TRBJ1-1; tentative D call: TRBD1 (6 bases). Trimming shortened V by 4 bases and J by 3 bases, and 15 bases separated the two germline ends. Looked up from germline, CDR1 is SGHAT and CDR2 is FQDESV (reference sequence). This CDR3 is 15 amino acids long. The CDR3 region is CASSSIGQFDTEAFF. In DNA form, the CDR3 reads TGTGCCAGCAGCTCCATCGGACAGTTCGACACTGAAGCTTTCTTT.

Here the CDR3 reads CASSLGSSVNTEAFF. For the CDR3, the DNA is TGTGCCAGCAGCTTAGGTTCGAGCGTGAACACTGAAGCTTTCTTT. The gene calls are TRBV7-9 and TRBJ1-1; D is unclear. This CDR3 contains 15 residues. Trimming removed 1 base from V and 0 bases from J, with 9 bases in between. Germline V gene sequence: CDR1 SEHNR, CDR2 FQNEAQ (reference sequence).